This T cell receptor (beta chain) derives from a study of blood T cell repertoires in COVID-19. Participants were aged about 18 to 100 years from around 26 US areas. TCRdb keeps only in-frame clones here, not all; method: immunoSEQ multiplex PCR. The table includes some 270,000 clones, roughly 88% detected once. V dropped 5 bases and J dropped 7 bases, with 21 bases sitting between them. CDR1 is SGHVS and CDR2 is FNYEAQ in the germline V gene. This CDR3 region has 15 residues. Input material: PBMCs or T cells enriched from blood (not recorded which). This sequence joins TRBV7-6 and TRBJ2-7; maybe TRBD2 (7 bases). The clonotype was recovered from a woman aged 25 to 39 who had recovered from COVID-19. CDR3 bases: TGTGCCAGCAGCCCCCTAGGGGGAGGGCCGGGGGAGCAGTACTTC. Translating gives CASSPLGGGPGEQYF.